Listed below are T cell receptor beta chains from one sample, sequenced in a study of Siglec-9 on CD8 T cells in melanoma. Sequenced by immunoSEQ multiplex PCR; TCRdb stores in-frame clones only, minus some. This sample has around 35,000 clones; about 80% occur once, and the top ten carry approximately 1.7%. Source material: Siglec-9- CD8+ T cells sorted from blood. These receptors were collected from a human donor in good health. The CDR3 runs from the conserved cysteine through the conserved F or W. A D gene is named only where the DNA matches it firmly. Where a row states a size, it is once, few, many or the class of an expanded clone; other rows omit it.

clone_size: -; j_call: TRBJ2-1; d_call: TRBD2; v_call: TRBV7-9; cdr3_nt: TGTGCCAGCAGCTTGGCCCTAGCGGGCTCAAAGGATGAGCAGTTCTTC; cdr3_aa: CASSLALAGSKDEQFF
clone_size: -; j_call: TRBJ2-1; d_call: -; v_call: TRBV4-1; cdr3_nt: TGCGCCAGCAGCCAAGGAACATGGACTCAGCAGTTCTTC; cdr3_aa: CASSQGTWTQQFF
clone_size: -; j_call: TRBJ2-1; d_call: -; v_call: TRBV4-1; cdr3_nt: TGCGCCAGCAGCCAAGATAGGAGGAGGATCGCCTACAATGAGCAGTTCTTC; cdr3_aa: CASSQDRRRIAYNEQFF
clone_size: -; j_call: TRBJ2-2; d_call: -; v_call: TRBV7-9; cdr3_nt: TGTGCCAGCAGCCCACCTATTGCGGAGGGGGCCGGGGAGCTGTTTTTT; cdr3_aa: CASSPPIAEGAGELFF
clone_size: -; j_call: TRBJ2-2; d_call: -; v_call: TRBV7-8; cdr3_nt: TGTGCCAGCATAATCTCACAGATGTACCCCGGGGAGCTGTTTTTT; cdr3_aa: CASIISQMYPGELFF
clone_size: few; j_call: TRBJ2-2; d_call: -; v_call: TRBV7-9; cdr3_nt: TGTGCCAGCAGCTTAGGTCCCAGAGGCACCGGGGAGCTGTTTTTT; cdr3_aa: CASSLGPRGTGELFF
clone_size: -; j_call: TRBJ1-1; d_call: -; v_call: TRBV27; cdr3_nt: TGTGCCAGCAGGTCTGTCTCCCCTGTGTTGAACACTGAAGCTTTCTTT; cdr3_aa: CASRSVSPVLNTEAFF
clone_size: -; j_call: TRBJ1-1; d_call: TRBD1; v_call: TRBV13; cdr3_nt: TGTGCCAGCAGCTTAGTACAGGGGGGAACTGAAGCTTTCTTT; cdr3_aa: CASSLVQGGTEAFF
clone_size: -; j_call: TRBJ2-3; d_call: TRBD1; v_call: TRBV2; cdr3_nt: TGTGCCACCTGGGGGGGACAGGGGGCATCAGATACGCAGTATTTT; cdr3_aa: CATWGGQGASDTQYF
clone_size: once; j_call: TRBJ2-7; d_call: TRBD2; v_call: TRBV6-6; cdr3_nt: TGTGCCAGCAGCGAGTCGGGAGGGCTTCACGAGCAGTACTTC; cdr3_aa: CASSESGGLHEQYF
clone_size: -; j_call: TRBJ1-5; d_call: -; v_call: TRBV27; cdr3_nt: TGTGCCAGCAGTGTGGGAATCAATCAGCCCCAGCATTTT; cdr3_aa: CASSVGINQPQHF
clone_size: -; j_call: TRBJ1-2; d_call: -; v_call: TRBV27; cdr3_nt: TGTGCCAGCAGTGCACAGGGTAACTATGGCTACACCTTC; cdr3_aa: CASSAQGNYGYTF
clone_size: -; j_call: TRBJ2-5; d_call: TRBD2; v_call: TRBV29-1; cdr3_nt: TGCAGCGTTGAAGATCTGGAAGCGGGGGACCCCCAAGAGACCCAGTACTTC; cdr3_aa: CSVEDLEAGDPQETQYF